The 7 T cell receptor beta chains below were found in one sample sequenced in a study of blood T cell repertoires in COVID-19. Only in-frame clones appear in the TCRdb table, and some are missing; sequencing was by immunoSEQ multiplex PCR. This sample has 230,000 or so clones, with approximately 80% found just once. The sample taken for sequencing was peripheral blood. These receptors were taken from an elderly woman with COVID-19, enrolled during active disease.

This clone has just one count. The rearrangement joins TRBV28 to TRBJ2-7; 10 bases match TRBD2. V dropped 5 bases and J dropped 3; count of bases not matched to a gene: 7. Germline V gene data show CDR1 as MDHEN and CDR2 as SYDVKM. The CDR3 totals 15 residues. The CDR3 loop is CASSPQRGGSYEQYF. CDR3 sequence (DNA): TGTGCCAGCAGTCCTCAGCGGGGGGGCAGCTACGAGCAGTACTTC.

The CDR3 reads CASSLFVTGLGGELFF. In DNA, the CDR3 is TGCGCCAGCAGCTTGTTCGTAACAGGGCTTGGCGGGGAGCTGTTTTTT. The chain employs TRBV5-1 and TRBJ2-2; tentative D call: TRBD1 (6 bases). This CDR3 comprises 16 residues. V lost 1 base and J 7 bases, leaving 17 bases between the germline ends. Germline assignment: CDR1 SGHRS and CDR2 YFSETQ.

The chain employs TRBV15 and TRBJ1-1; D is unresolved. Looked up from germline, CDR1 is LNHNV and CDR2 is YYDKDF (reference sequence). This CDR3 has 16 amino acids. Trimming took off 0 bases at V and 0 bases at J, with 11 bases between the two ends. Written as DNA, the CDR3 is TGTGCCACCAGCAGAGAAGCCAAGGCGGTGAACACTGAAGCTTTCTTT. Translation: CATSREAKAVNTEAFF.

The rearrangement uses TRBV5-1 and TRBJ1-3; D gene uncertain. The V gene lost 0 bases and the J gene lost 4 bases, with 14 bases spanning the gap. This CDR3 spans 16 amino acids. Germline V gene lookup returns CDR1 SGHRS and CDR2 YFSETQ. The CDR3 sequence is CASSLEYRVAGNTIYF. The DNA of the CDR3 is TGCGCCAGCAGCTTGGAGTATAGAGTTGCCGGAAACACCATATATTTT.

This clone has only a few counts. V gene TRBV5-1 combines with J gene TRBJ2-7, with a weak D call TRBD1 (6 bases). V lost 3 bases and J 4 bases, leaving 14 bases between the germline ends. This CDR3 comprises 14 residues. In germline, CDR1 is SGHRS, CDR2 YFSETQ. The CDR3 DNA reads as TGCGCCAGCAGCTCGCTCAGGGGAATGTACGAGCAGTACTTC. This encodes CASSSLRGMYEQYF.

The chain recombines TRBV28 with TRBJ1-6, with TRBD1 identical over 9 bases. Germline V lookup: CDR1 MDHEN, CDR2 SYDVKM. V lost 6 bases to trimming and J lost 7 bases; unmatched junction nucleotides: 7. This CDR3 has 15 amino acids. The CDR3 sequence: CASRYPGQGNSPLHF. For the CDR3, the DNA is TGTGCCAGCAGATACCCGGGACAGGGAAATTCACCCCTCCACTTT. The complete variable domain, with remaining parts taken from reference TRBV28 and TRBJ1-6, reads DVKVTQSSRYLVKRTGEKVFLECVQDMDHENMFWYRQDPGLGLRLIYFSYDVKMKEKGDIPEGYSVSREKKERFSLILESASTNQTSMYLCASRYPGQGNSPLHFGNGTRLTVT.

V gene TRBV19 combines with J gene TRBJ1-2, with D perhaps TRBD1 (5 bases). Trimming stripped 7 bases from V and 3 bases from J, with 12 bases between. The germline CDR1 and CDR2 sequences are LNHDA and SQIVND (reference sequence). CDR3 length equals 13 residues. The CDR3: CASMRGEDYGYTF. The DNA for the CDR3 is TGTGCCAGTATGCGAGGGGAGGACTATGGCTACACCTTC.